A single sample gave rise to the 5 T cell receptor beta chains below, sequenced in a study of identifying expanded T cells in peripheral blood. TCRdb's copy holds only in-frame clones and misses some; the assay was immunoSEQ multiplex PCR. This table has around 120,000 clones, less than 90% appearing once. Source material: blood. These receptors all stem from a person aged 18 to 75 in good health.

The chain couples TRBV7-8 to TRBJ2-7, with 9 bases fitting TRBD1. The CDR3 totals 16 residues. Trimming at V came to 0 bases and at J to 6 bases, leaving 9 bases not matched to a gene. Germline V gives CDR1 SGHVS, CDR2 FQNEAQ. The CDR3 sequence is CASSLAAGTGSFEQYF. The CDR3 DNA follows: TGTGCCAGCAGCTTAGCGGCCGGGACAGGGTCATTCGAGCAGTACTTC.

The gene calls are TRBV2 and TRBJ2-3; D is perhaps TRBD2 (6 bases). This CDR3 has 14 residues. Germline V gives CDR1 SNHLY, CDR2 FYNNEI. The V and J ends lost 6 bases and 2 bases respectively, with 12 bases between them. For the CDR3, the DNA is TGTGCCAGCAGCAAAGGGAGGAACACAGATACGCAGTATTTT. This gives the protein CASSKGRNTDTQYF.

Written as DNA, the CDR3 is TGTGCCAGAAGCCGCTCGGGACACCTTGGGCAGCCCCAGCATTTT. Translated, it gives CARSRSGHLGQPQHF. The chain has TRBV7-5 and TRBJ1-5; the table's D call, TRBD1, was not checked against the DNA. TRBV7-5 has pseudogene status. CDR3 length: 15 residues.

The chain carries TRBV6-6 and TRBJ1-2; tentative D call: TRBD1 (6 bases). CDR1 and CDR2 (germline): MNHNY, SVGAGI (reference sequence). The CDR3 extends over 14 amino acids. With 5 bases removed from V and 7 bases from J, the gap between germline ends came to 17 bases. CDR3 amino acids: CASSPRGSGGGYTF. CDR3 nucleotides: TGTGCCAGCAGTCCCAGGGGATCGGGGGGTGGCTACACCTTC.

The chain couples TRBV10-3 to TRBJ1-5, with TRBD1 matching over 10 bases. The V and J ends lost 6 bases and 5 bases, in that order; junction bases with no gene match: 7. Germline V gene data show CDR1 as ENHRY and CDR2 as SYGVKD. CDR3 length equals 15 residues. The CDR3 reads CAISWGQGRDQPQHF. In nucleotides, the CDR3 is TGTGCCATCAGCTGGGGACAGGGGCGAGATCAGCCCCAGCATTTT.